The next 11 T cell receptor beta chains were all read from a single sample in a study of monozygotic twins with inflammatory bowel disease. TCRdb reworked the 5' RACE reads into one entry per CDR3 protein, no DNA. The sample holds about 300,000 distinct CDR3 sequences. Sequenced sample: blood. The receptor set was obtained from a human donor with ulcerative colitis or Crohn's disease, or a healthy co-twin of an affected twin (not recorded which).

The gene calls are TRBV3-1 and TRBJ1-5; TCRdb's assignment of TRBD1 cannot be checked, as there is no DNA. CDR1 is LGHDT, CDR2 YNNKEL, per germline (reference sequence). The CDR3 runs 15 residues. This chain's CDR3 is CASSHGTMSNQPQHF. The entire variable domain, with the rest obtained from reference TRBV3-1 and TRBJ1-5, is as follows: DTAVSQTPKYLVTQMGNDKSIKCEQNLGHDTMYWYKQDSKKFLKIMFSYNNKELIINETVPNRFSPKSPDKAHLNLHINSLELGDSAVYFCASSHGTMSNQPQHFGDGTRLSIL.

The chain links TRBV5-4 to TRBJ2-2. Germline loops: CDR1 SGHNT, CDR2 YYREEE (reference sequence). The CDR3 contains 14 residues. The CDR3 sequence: CASSLISGTGELFF.

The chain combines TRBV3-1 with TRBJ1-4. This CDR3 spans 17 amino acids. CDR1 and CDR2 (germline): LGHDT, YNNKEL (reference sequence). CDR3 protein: CASSHSGLVATNEKLFF.

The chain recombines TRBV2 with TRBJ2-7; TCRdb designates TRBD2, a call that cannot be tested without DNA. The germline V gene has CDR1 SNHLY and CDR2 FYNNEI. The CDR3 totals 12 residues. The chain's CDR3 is CASTGGPYEQYF.

The CDR3 loop reads CASSRSGILYEQYF. V is TRBV7-2 and J is TRBJ2-7; with no DNA, the TCRdb D assignment of TRBD1 cannot be verified. The CDR3 totals 14 residues. Germline V gene lookup returns CDR1 SGHTA and CDR2 FQGNSA. Variable domain in full (rest from reference TRBV7-2 and TRBJ2-7): GAGVSQSPSNKVTEKGKDVELRCDPISGHTALYWYRQSLGQGLEFLIYFQGNSAPDKSGLPSDRFSAERTGGSVSTLTIQRTQQEDSAVYLCASSRSGILYEQYFGPGTRLTVT.

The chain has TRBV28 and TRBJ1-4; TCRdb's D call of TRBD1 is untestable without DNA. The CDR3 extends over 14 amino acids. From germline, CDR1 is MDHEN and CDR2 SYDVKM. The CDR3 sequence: CASSSGSTNEKLFF.

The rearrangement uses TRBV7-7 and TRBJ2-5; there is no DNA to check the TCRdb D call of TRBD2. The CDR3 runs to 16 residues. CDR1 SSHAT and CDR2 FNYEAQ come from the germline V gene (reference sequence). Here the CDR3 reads CASSRTSGGTQETQYF.

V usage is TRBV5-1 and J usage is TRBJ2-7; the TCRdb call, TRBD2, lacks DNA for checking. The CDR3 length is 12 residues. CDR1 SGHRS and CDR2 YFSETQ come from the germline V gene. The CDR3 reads CASSPRGGEQYF. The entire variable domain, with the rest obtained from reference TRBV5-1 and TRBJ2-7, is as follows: KAGVTQTPRYLIKTRGQQVTLSCSPISGHRSVSWYQQTPGQGLQFLFEYFSETQRNKGNFPGRFSGRQFSNSRSEMNVSTLELGDSALYLCASSPRGGEQYFGPGTRLTVT.

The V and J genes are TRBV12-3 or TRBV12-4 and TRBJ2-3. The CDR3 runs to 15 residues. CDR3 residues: CASSLGQASTDTQYF.

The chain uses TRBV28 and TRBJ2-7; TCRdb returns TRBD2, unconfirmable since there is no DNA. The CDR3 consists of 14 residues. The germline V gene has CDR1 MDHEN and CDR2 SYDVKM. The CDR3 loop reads CASQLPGGSYEQYF. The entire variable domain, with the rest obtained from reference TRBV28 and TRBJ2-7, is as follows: DVKVTQSSRYLVKRTGEKVFLECVQDMDHENMFWYRQDPGLGLRLIYFSYDVKMKEKGDIPEGYSVSREKKERFSLILESASTNQTSMYLCASQLPGGSYEQYFGPGTRLTVT.

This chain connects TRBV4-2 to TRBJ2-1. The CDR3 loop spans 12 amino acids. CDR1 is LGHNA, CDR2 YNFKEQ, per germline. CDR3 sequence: CASSQLGNEQFF.